What follows is one T cell receptor beta chain and its context. What it binds is unknown. The record originates from a study of cytomegalovirus exposure and HLA in healthy donors. PCR primers comprised 60 Vbeta and 13 Jbeta primers. Clones were read by immunoSEQ multiplex PCR, and TCRdb kept only the in-frame ones, dropping some. The repertoire has 100,000 to 120,000 clones, 75% to 90% of them found once; the top ten carry around 2%. Each donor's status was that of a healthy bone marrow donor. General study points: Being productive about 87% or about 30% of the time was typical of most TCR beta V segments in an earlier analysis.

The CDR3 sequence is 15 residues long. The germline CDR1 and CDR2 sequences are SGHTA and FQGNSA. Germline trimming cut 1 base from V and 9 bases from J; bases unmatched to any gene: 6. The clonotype was recovered from a man aged 35 to 55 in good health and CMV-seronegative. This chain connects TRBV7-2 to TRBJ1-6; 7 nucleotides agree with TRBD1. Material: PBMCs. CDR3 sequence reads: CASSLEGQGVSPLHF. In nucleotides, the CDR3 is TGTGCCAGCAGCTTAGAGGGGCAGGGGGTTTCACCCCTCCACTTT.